This entry lists 20 T cell receptor beta chains sequenced from one sample in a study of blood T cell repertoires in COVID-19. The repertoire was sequenced with immunoSEQ multiplex PCR; TCRdb's copy has only in-frame clones and lacks some. Of tens of thousands of clones listed, about 88% are singletons. Sequenced input: peripheral blood. All receptors come from a human donor with active COVID-19. The donor label of this sample is uncertain.

The chain couples TRBV6-6 to TRBJ2-3; 7 bases align to TRBD1. The V gene's germline CDR1 is MNHNY and CDR2 SVGAGI (reference sequence). CDR3 length equals 14 residues. V lost 10 bases and J lost 2; bases outside the gene matches: 9. CDR3 nucleotides: TGTGCCACCATTGGGGACAGACTCACAGATACGCAGTATTTT. Protein: CATIGDRLTDTQYF.

The chain employs TRBV25-1 and TRBJ1-2, with a tentative D call TRBD1 (5 bases). Germline V gene data show CDR1 as MGHDK and CDR2 as SYGVNS. Between the trimmed V and J ends, which lost 7 bases and 4 bases, there was a span of 16 bases. This CDR3 is built from 14 residues. CDR3 loop: CASIPSWGPYGYTF. The DNA for the CDR3 is TGTGCCAGCATTCCATCGTGGGGCCCCTATGGCTACACCTTC.

The V and J genes are TRBV6-2 or TRBV6-3 and TRBJ1-1; 7 nucleotides align to TRBD1. The CDR3 runs to 16 residues. The junction had 14 bases not matched to a gene; V was cut back by 4 bases and J by 6 bases. Germline CDR1 is MNHEY and CDR2 is SVGEGT. CDR3 sequence reads: CASSSPTGFGISEAFF. CDR3 in DNA: TGTGCCAGCAGTTCCCCGACAGGGTTCGGGATCTCTGAAGCTTTCTTT.

The V gene is TRBV3-1 (or the pseudogene TRBV3-2), the J gene TRBJ2-1; D uncertain. The germline CDR1 and CDR2 sequences are LGHDT and YNNKEL (reference sequence). The CDR3 is 15 residues long. V shed 4 bases and J shed 2 bases, with 12 bases lying between them. CDR3 sequence: CASSPYNYTYNEQFF. In nucleotides, the CDR3 is TGTGCCAGCAGCCCGTACAACTACACCTACAATGAGCAGTTCTTC.

Worth noting for this clone: One end of the junction fails to match germline, which may point to a read error. V and J are TRBV7-7 and TRBJ2-5, with 10 bases aligning to TRBD1. CDR3 length equals 14 residues. Germline values: CDR1 SSHAT, CDR2 FNYEAQ (reference sequence). CDR3 protein: CASSLTGGRETQYF. DNA for the CDR3: TGTGCTAGCAGCCTGACAGGGGGCAGAGAGACCCAGTACTTC. The variable domain in full, completed from reference TRBV7-7 and TRBJ2-5, reads GAGVSQSPRYKVTKRGQDVTLRCDPISSHATLYWYQQALGQGPEFLTYFNYEAQPDKSGLPSDRFSAERPEGSISTLTIQRTEQRDSAMYRCASSLTGGRETQYFGPGTRLLVL.

The V gene is TRBV27, the J gene TRBJ2-1; 7 nucleotides agree with TRBD1. V shed 8 bases, J shed 4 bases, and the junction held 11 bases outside the gene matches. Per germline, CDR1 MNHEY and CDR2 SMNVEV (reference sequence). The CDR3 contains 15 residues. The CDR3 DNA follows: TGTGCCAGCCGAGGGGGCAGGGGTCCGTACAATGAGCAGTTCTTC. It specifies CASRGGRGPYNEQFF.

This rearrangement joins TRBV27 to TRBJ2-7; no firm D call. Per germline, CDR1 MNHEY and CDR2 SMNVEV (reference sequence). This CDR3 has 15 amino acids. Trimming stripped 2 bases from V and 0 bases from J, with 11 bases between. CDR3 region: CASSLLPASSYEQYF. CDR3 nucleotides: TGTGCCAGCAGTTTACTGCCAGCGAGCTCCTACGAGCAGTACTTC.

Regarding this clone: The limits of the CDR3 on the DNA are not certain, so only TCRdb's listed CDR3 is given. The CDR3 protein is CASSVRGGSVSDTQYF. This chain connects TRBV5-1 to TRBJ2-3; TRBD2, the table's D call, was not compared with the DNA. The CDR3 totals 16 residues, both ends included. Germline V lookup: CDR1 SGHRS, CDR2 YFSETQ.

The chain recombines TRBV5-1 with TRBJ2-1; maybe TRBD2 (6 bases). Germline CDR1 and CDR2: SGHRS and YFSETQ. Trimming removed 3 bases from V and 0 bases from J, with 10 bases in between. The CDR3 covers 15 residues. The CDR3: CASSSDGSSYNEQFF. DNA of the CDR3: TGCGCCAGCAGCTCTGACGGGAGCTCCTACAATGAGCAGTTCTTC.

This clone turned up a few times. The J gene is TRBJ1-1, the V gene TRBV27; tentative D call: TRBD1 (5 bases). Trimming took 5 bases from V and 4 from J, leaving 14 bases between them. This CDR3 region has 14 residues. Germline V gene lookup returns CDR1 MNHEY and CDR2 SMNVEV (reference sequence). The chain's CDR3 is CASSGLSGGTEAFF. The CDR3 DNA reads as TGTGCCAGCAGTGGCCTGAGCGGGGGCACTGAAGCTTTCTTT.

The genes are TRBV20-1 and TRBJ2-5; 9 nucleotides align to TRBD2. In germline, CDR1 is DFQATT, CDR2 SNEGSKA (reference sequence). J lost 4 bases, V lost 3 bases, and 12 bases had no gene match. The CDR3 covers 16 residues. The CDR3 spells CSASIAGAAGGETQYF. In nucleotides, the CDR3 is TGCAGTGCTAGTATAGCGGGGGCCGCCGGGGGAGAGACCCAGTACTTC.

In its sample, this clone was seen a few times. The rearrangement joins TRBV3-1 (or the pseudogene TRBV3-2) to TRBJ2-1; D is uncertain. Trimming took 5 bases from V and 6 from J, leaving 17 bases between them. The germline V gene encodes CDR1 LGHDT and CDR2 YNNKEL (reference sequence). The CDR3 is made up of 15 amino acids. The CDR3 here is CASSSTERSLNEQFF. In DNA, the CDR3 is TGTGCCAGCAGCTCAACCGAGAGGAGCCTCAATGAGCAGTTCTTC.

This chain links TRBV10-3 with TRBJ1-4; D is uncertain. This CDR3 has 16 amino acids. The germline V gene has CDR1 ENHRY and CDR2 SYGVKD. V lost 2 bases and J lost 8, with 18 bases in between. CDR3 bases: TGTGCCATCAGTGAGGCCGGGGTCTCACCGGGGGAAAAACTGTTTTTT. This encodes CAISEAGVSPGEKLFF.

The rearrangement joins TRBV28 to TRBJ1-2; 7 bases are shared with TRBD1. With V trimmed by 6 bases and J by 5 bases, 6 bases remained unmatched. Germline assignment: CDR1 MDHEN and CDR2 SYDVKM. The CDR3 is 13 residues long. CDR3: CASRMTGLYGYTF. CDR3 bases: TGTGCCAGCAGGATGACAGGGCTATATGGCTACACCTTC.

The CDR3 loop reads CASSGGVGQGALWVYEQYF. The DNA for the CDR3 is TGTGCCAGCAGTGGGGGTGTCGGACAGGGGGCGCTTTGGGTGTACGAGCAGTACTTC. The chain couples TRBV28 to TRBJ2-7; 11 bases match TRBD1. The V segment lost 5 bases and the J segment 4 bases; nucleotides outside the gene matches: 19. This CDR3 spans 19 amino acids. In germline, CDR1 is MDHEN, CDR2 SYDVKM.

The chain combines TRBV18 with TRBJ1-2; D is unresolved. The CDR3 is 14 amino acids. Trimming pared 6 bases from V and 5 bases from J, leaving 16 bases between. CDR1 and CDR2 (germline): KGHSH, LQKENI. This CDR3 is CASSPTAGDYGYTF. In DNA, the CDR3 is TGTGCCAGCTCGCCAACCGCCGGGGATTATGGCTACACCTTC.

V is TRBV5-6 and J is TRBJ2-1; 14 bases match TRBD2. The CDR3 is 19 amino acids. Germline trimming cut 3 bases from V and 4 bases from J; bases unmatched to any gene: 12. Germline loops: CDR1 SGHDT, CDR2 YYEEEE. The CDR3 reads CASSSPVGLAGVRYNEQFF. As DNA, the CDR3 is TGTGCCAGCAGCTCACCGGTGGGACTAGCGGGAGTCCGATACAATGAGCAGTTCTTC.

This clone was counted a single time. The rearrangement links TRBV29-1 to TRBJ2-5; D possibly corresponds to TRBD1 (5 bases). Trimming took off 3 bases at V and 4 bases at J, with 12 bases between the two ends. In germline, CDR1 is SQVTM, CDR2 ANQGSEA. The CDR3 extends over 13 amino acids. CDR3 region: CSVDRVGTETQYF. CDR3 nucleotide sequence: TGCAGCGTTGACAGGGTAGGAACAGAGACCCAGTACTTC.

The chain is built from TRBV2 and TRBJ2-1; D may be TRBD2 (5 bases). This CDR3 has 15 amino acids. V shed 7 bases and J shed 2 bases, with 15 bases lying between them. Germline V gene data show CDR1 as SNHLY and CDR2 as FYNNEI. This chain's CDR3 is CASMSPGNPYNEQFF. The CDR3 DNA reads TGTGCCAGCATGAGCCCGGGGAACCCCTACAATGAGCAGTTCTTC.

The rearrangement uses TRBV19 and TRBJ1-5; 7 bases line up with TRBD1. This CDR3 region has 17 residues. CDR1 is LNHDA, CDR2 SQIVND, per germline (reference sequence). Trimming cost V 0 bases and J 5 bases; bases outside gene matches: 10. The CDR3 coding sequence is TGTGCCAGTAGTATAGACTTGGGACAGCCGGGCTATCAGCCCCAGCATTTT. Encoded protein: CASSIDLGQPGYQPQHF. The full variable domain, in which reference TRBV19 and TRBJ1-5 provide the parts outside the CDR3, is DGGITQSPKYLFRKEGQNVTLSCEQNLNHDAMYWYRQDPGQGLRLIYYSQIVNDFQKGDIAEGYSVSREKKESFPLTVTSAQKNPTAFYLCASSIDLGQPGYQPQHFGDGTRLSIL.